These 20 T cell receptor beta chains came from one sample sequenced in a study of T cells expressing NK-cell markers. For each CDR3 protein, TCRdb gives one entry from its re-call of the 5' RACE reads, without DNA. The listing records about 180,000 distinct CDR3 sequences. Sequences were obtained from blood T cells: a sorted CD56 or NKG2C T cell subset, CD4+ or CD8+ T cells, or bulk PBMC T cells (not recorded which). The receptors stem from a man aged 18-70 years in good health.

This chain connects TRBV11-2 to TRBJ1-4; TCRdb reports TRBD1, a call that lacks DNA to check it against. The CDR3 spans 15 residues. The germline V gene encodes CDR1 SGHAT and CDR2 FQNNGV. CDR3 residues: CASSLGRQVNEKLFF.

The V gene is TRBV12-3 or TRBV12-4, the J gene TRBJ2-5. This CDR3 is built from 14 residues. The CDR3: CASSLRVFGETQYF.

By frequency, this clonotype registers medium-sized (0.01 to 0.1%). The J gene is TRBJ2-7, the V gene TRBV2; TCRdb's D call of TRBD1 is untestable without DNA. The germline CDR1 and CDR2 sequences are SNHLY and FYNNEI. The CDR3 runs to 12 residues. The CDR3 reads CASSTGTDEQYF.

The chain's CDR3 is CASSGGKKEYNSPLHF. V gene TRBV12-3 or TRBV12-4 combines with J gene TRBJ1-6; the D gene TCRdb calls, TRBD1, cannot be checked with no DNA. There are 16 residues in the CDR3.

This chain joins TRBV4-1 and TRBJ1-6. The CDR3 spans 15 residues. Germline V gives CDR1 MGHRA, CDR2 YSYEKL. The CDR3 sequence: CASSPGTGYNSPLHF.

The gene calls are TRBV5-6 and TRBJ2-1. This CDR3 comprises 14 residues. Germline CDR1 SGHDT, CDR2 YYEEEE. The CDR3 sequence is CASSLYNNYNEQFF.

This rearrangement joins TRBV6-1 to TRBJ1-5; TCRdb's D gene call, TRBD1, goes unchecked for lack of DNA. The CDR3 is made up of 13 amino acids. Germline-derived CDR1 and CDR2 are MNHNS and SASEGT. The CDR3 is CASSSGFVQPQHF.

This rearrangement joins TRBV7-6 to TRBJ2-7; TCRdb's D call, TRBD1, is unchecked because there is no DNA. CDR1 is SGHVS and CDR2 is FNYEAQ in the germline V gene. The CDR3 extends over 13 amino acids. This CDR3 reads CASSLYEGDEQYF.

The rearrangement links TRBV3-1 to TRBJ1-4; TCRdb outputs TRBD1, but without DNA this stays unchecked. CDR1 and CDR2 from the germline V gene are LGHDT and YNNKEL (reference sequence). CDR3 length: 17 residues. The CDR3 spells CASSQDISDRPSEKLFF.

This chain links TRBV3-1 with TRBJ1-2; TCRdb selects TRBD1, and the lack of DNA leaves this call unchecked. CDR1 LGHDT and CDR2 YNNKEL come from the germline V gene (reference sequence). CDR3 length: 15 residues. The CDR3 loop reads CASSQAGQGPSGYTF.

This rearrangement joins TRBV23-1 to TRBJ2-4; as DNA is missing, the TRBD1 call by TCRdb cannot be tested. TRBV23-1 is given ORF status, its function remaining uncertain. The CDR3 sequence is 18 residues long. This CDR3 reads CASSQSWSRAIAKNIQYF.

The chain is built from TRBV11-2 and TRBJ2-1. The CDR3 extends over 12 amino acids. Germline-derived CDR1 and CDR2 are SGHAT and FQNNGV. CDR3 sequence: CASSYTPTKSFF.

V gene TRBV5-1 combines with J gene TRBJ2-3; absent DNA, TCRdb's TRBD1 call cannot be checked. The CDR3 runs 16 residues. Germline V gene lookup returns CDR1 SGHRS and CDR2 YFSETQ. CDR3 amino acids: CASSETGTRHTDTQYF.

The V and J genes are TRBV24-1 and TRBJ2-2; the TCRdb call, TRBD1, lacks DNA for checking. Looked up from germline, CDR1 is KGHDR and CDR2 is SFDVKD. The length of the CDR3 is 14 residues. The chain's CDR3 is CATSDDRNTGELFF.

The chain combines TRBV6-5 with TRBJ2-2; the D gene TCRdb calls, TRBD1, cannot be checked with no DNA. Germline V gives CDR1 MNHEY, CDR2 SVGAGI. The CDR3 length is 16 residues. CDR3 region: CASSYSGQVNTGELFF.

The rearrangement joins TRBV25-1 to TRBJ2-7. Germline CDR1 and CDR2: MGHDK and SYGVNS. This CDR3 has 13 residues. CDR3 sequence reads: CASSDRENYEQYF.

The rearrangement uses TRBV4-1 and TRBJ2-1; with no DNA, the TCRdb D assignment of TRBD1 cannot be verified. CDR3 length: 15 amino acids. Germline V gives CDR1 MGHRA, CDR2 YSYEKL. The CDR3 region is CASSQKDRSADEQFF.

The gene calls are TRBV5-1 and TRBJ2-1; TCRdb indicates TRBD1, and absent DNA this call remains unverified. The CDR3 runs 14 residues. In germline, CDR1 is SGHRS, CDR2 YFSETQ. CDR3 residues: CASRPGTGRGEQFF.

The rearrangement links TRBV6-1 to TRBJ2-3; TCRdb's D call of TRBD1 is untestable without DNA. This CDR3 contains 15 residues. In germline, CDR1 is MNHNS, CDR2 SASEGT. The CDR3 sequence: CASSDLGDETDTQYF.

The genes are TRBV6-5 and TRBJ1-2. Germline V CDR1 and CDR2: MNHEY, SVGAGI. CDR3 length: 13 amino acids. CDR3 amino acids: CASSFTTGYGYTF.